The entry below gives a single T cell receptor (beta chain) sequence along with its context. Its specificity is unknown. This entry comes from a study of T cell repertoires in cytomegalovirus infection. Whole-study context: CMV infection together with matching HLA type was indicated by public TCR beta signatures. Study observations and caveats: HLA-C-restricted CMV clonotypes gave the most frequent clonotype in two of eight donors. Summed public TCR beta family frequency identified CMV carriers bearing the relevant HLA.

CDR1 and CDR2 from the germline V gene are MDHEN and SYDVKM. This CDR3 has 15 residues. Trimming removed 5 bases at V and 1 base at J, with 11 bases between. TCRdb called the reads again in MiXCR, with one record for every CDR3 protein. The sample consists of some 150,000 distinct CDR3 sequences, around 20% of them appearing once. The genes are TRBV28 and TRBJ2-2, with D possibly being TRBD1 (6 bases). The origin of this receptor is a human donor in good health (CMV status not recorded). Some clones in this sample may be carry-over from other donors' samples. Input material: PBMCs. CDR3: CASSIPTGNTGELFF. The CDR3 nucleotides read TGTGCCAGCAGTATACCGACAGGGAACACCGGGGAGCTGTTTTTT.